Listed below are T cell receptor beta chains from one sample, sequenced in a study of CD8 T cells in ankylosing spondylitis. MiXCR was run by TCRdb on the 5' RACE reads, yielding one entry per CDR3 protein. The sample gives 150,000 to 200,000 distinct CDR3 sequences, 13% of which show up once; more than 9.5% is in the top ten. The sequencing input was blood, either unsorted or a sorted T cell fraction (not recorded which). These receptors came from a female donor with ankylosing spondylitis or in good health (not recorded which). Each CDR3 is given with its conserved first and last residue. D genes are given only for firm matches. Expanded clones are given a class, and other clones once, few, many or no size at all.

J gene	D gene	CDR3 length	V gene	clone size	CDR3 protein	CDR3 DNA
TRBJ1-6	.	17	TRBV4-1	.	CASSQDRGARSHSPLHF	TGCGCCAGCAGCCAAGATCGCGGGGCGCGATCTCATTCACCCCTCCACTTT
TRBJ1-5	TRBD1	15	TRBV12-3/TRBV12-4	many	CASSPRDSGNQPQHF	TGTGCCAGCAGTCCCCGGGACAGTGGCAATCAGCCCCAGCATTTT
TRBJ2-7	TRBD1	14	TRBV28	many	CASSPRDRDYEQYF	TGTGCCAGCAGTCCAAGGGACAGGGACTACGAGCAGTACTTC
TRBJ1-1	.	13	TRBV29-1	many	CSVVRGMNTEAFF	TGCAGCGTTGTGAGGGGTATGAACACTGAAGCTTTCTTT
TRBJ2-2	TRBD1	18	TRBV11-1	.	CASTPGQGVVENTGELFF	TGTGCCAGCACCCCGGGACAGGGGGTGGTAGAAAACACCGGGGAGCTGTTTTTT
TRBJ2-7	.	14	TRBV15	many	CATSRVRSSYEQYF	TGTGCCACCAGCAGGGTCAGATCATCCTACGAGCAGTACTTC
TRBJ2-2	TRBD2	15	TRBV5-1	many	CASSFSSGGTGELFF	TGCGCCAGCAGCTTCTCTAGCGGGGGCACCGGGGAGCTGTTTTTT
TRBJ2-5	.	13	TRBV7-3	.	CASSLNMGETQYF	TGTGCCAGCAGCTTGAATATGGGAGAGACCCAGTACTTC
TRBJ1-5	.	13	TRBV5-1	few	CASSPVPNQPQHF	TGCGCCAGCAGCCCCGTCCCTAATCAGCCCCAGCATTTT
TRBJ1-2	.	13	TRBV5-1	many	CASSSDGRGGYTF	TGCGCCAGCAGCTCCGATGGGCGAGGTGGCTACACCTTC
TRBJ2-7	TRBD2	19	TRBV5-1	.	CASSLANRGVAGDHYEQYF	TGCGCCAGCAGCTTGGCTAACAGGGGAGTAGCGGGAGATCACTACGAGCAGTACTTC
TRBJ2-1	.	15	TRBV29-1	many	CSVEGTGKNKNEQFF	TGCAGCGTTGAAGGAACAGGGAAGAATAAAAATGAGCAGTTCTTC
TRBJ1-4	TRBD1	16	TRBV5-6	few	CASSDFTGTGHEKLLF	TGTGCCAGCAGCGACTTTACCGGGACAGGGCATGAAAAACTGCTTTTT
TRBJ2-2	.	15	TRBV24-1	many	CATSDQAADTGELFF	TGTGCCACCAGTGACCAAGCGGCAGACACCGGGGAGCTGTTTTTT
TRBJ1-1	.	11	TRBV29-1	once	CSVEDAGAAFF	TGCAGCGTTGAAGATGCAGGGGCGGCTTTCTTT
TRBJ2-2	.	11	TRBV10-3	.	CATEGTGELFF	TGTGCCACCGAGGGGACCGGGGAGCTGTTTTTT
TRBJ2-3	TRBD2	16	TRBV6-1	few	CASSKGLAGGGDTQYF	TGTGCCAGCAGTAAGGGACTAGCGGGAGGGGGAGATACGCAGTATTTT
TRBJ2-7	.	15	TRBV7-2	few	CASSLRASRDYEQYF	TGTGCCAGCAGCTTAAGGGCTAGTCGAGACTACGAGCAGTACTTC
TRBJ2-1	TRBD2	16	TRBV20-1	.	CSARDSSGRASNEQFF	TGCAGTGCTAGAGATTCCAGCGGGAGGGCCTCAAATGAGCAGTTCTTC
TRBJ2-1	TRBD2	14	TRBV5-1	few	CASSLTSANNEQFF	TGCGCCAGCAGCTTAACTAGCGCGAACAATGAGCAGTTCTTC
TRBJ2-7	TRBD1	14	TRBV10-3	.	CAMGRDRGADEQYF	TGTGCCATGGGGAGGGACAGGGGAGCCGACGAGCAGTACTTC
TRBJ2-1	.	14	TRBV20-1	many	CSVPDYALYNEQFF	TGCAGTGTCCCCGACTACGCCTTGTACAATGAGCAGTTCTTC
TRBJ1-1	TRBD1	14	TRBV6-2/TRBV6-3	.	CASTLTGGRTEAFF	TGTGCCAGCACCCTCACAGGGGGTCGGACTGAAGCTTTCTTT
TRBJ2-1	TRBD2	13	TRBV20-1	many	CSARREGYNEQFF	TGCAGTGCTAGGCGGGAGGGGTACAATGAGCAGTTCTTC
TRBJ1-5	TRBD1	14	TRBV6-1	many	CASTTGERHQPQHF	TGTGCCAGCACCACAGGGGAGAGGCATCAGCCCCAGCATTTT
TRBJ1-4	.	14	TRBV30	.	CAWRRGSTNEKLFF	TGTGCCTGGAGGCGCGGGTCAACTAATGAAAAACTGTTTTTT
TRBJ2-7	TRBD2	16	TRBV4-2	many	CASSQGTSGRTYEQYF	TGTGCCAGCAGCCAGGGGACTAGCGGGAGGACCTACGAGCAGTACTTC
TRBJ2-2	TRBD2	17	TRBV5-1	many	CASGPGLAASLSGELFF	TGCGCCAGCGGTCCCGGACTAGCGGCATCCTTATCCGGGGAGCTGTTTTTT
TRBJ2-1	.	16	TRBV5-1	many	CASTAFATVSYNEQFF	TGCGCCAGCACGGCCTTTGCAACTGTATCCTACAATGAGCAGTTCTTC
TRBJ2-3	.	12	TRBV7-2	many	CASSSSSDTQYF	TGTGCCAGCAGCTCCTCCTCGGATACGCAGTATTTT
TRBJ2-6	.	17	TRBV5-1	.	CASSLDRVGSGANVLTF	TGCGCCAGCAGCTTGGACAGGGTAGGCTCTGGGGCCAACGTCCTGACTTTC
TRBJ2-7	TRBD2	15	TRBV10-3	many	CAISASTGTRHEQYF	TGTGCCATCAGTGCGTCTACCGGGACTAGACACGAGCAGTACTTC
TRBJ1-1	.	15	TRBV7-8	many	CASSFSIQIYTEAFF	TGTGCCAGCAGCTTTTCTATACAGATATACACTGAAGCTTTCTTT
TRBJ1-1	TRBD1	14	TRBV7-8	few	CAGDRGRMNTEAFF	TGTGCCGGGGACAGGGGGCGAATGAACACTGAAGCTTTCTTT
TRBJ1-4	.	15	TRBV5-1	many	CASSSLGQGGEKLFF	TGCGCCAGCAGCTCCCTGGGGCAGGGCGGTGAAAAACTGTTTTTT
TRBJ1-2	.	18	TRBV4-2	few	CASSQDDPRQSPNYGYTF	TGTGCCAGCAGCCAAGACGATCCACGCCAGAGTCCTAACTATGGCTACACCTTC
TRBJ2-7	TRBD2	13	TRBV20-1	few	CSATLAGRYEQYF	TGCAGTGCCACGCTAGCGGGACGCTACGAGCAGTACTTC
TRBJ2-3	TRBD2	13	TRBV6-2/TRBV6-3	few	CASRNAGEDTQYF	TGTGCCAGCCGAAACGCGGGAGAGGATACGCAGTATTTT
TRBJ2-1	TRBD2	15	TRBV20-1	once	CSASGTSVGNYGQFF	TGCAGTGCCTCCGGGACTAGCGTAGGGAATTATGGGCAGTTCTTC
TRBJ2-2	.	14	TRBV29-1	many	CSVWQGILGGELFF	TGCAGCGTGTGGCAGGGAATATTGGGCGGGGAGCTGTTTTTT
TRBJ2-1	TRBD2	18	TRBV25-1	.	CASSEDGSGYSSYNEQFF	TGTGCCAGCAGTGAAGACGGTAGCGGGTACAGCTCCTACAATGAGCAGTTCTTC
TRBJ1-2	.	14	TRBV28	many	CASSLGDLPYGYTF	TGTGCCAGCAGTTTAGGTGATCTCCCCTATGGCTACACCTTC
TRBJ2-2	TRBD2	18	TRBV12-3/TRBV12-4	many	CASSGTPGLAGTTGELFF	TGTGCCAGCAGTGGCACCCCGGGACTAGCGGGAACCACCGGGGAGCTGTTTTTT